This entry concerns a single TCR beta chain. Antigen specificity is unknown. The CDR3 contains 14 residues. Germline CDR1 and CDR2: SGHAT and FQNNGV. The ends were cut back, 8 bases at V and 7 bases at J, with 18 bases in the middle. The data belong to a study of cytomegalovirus exposure and HLA in healthy donors. Study results and caveats: Most TCR sequences were rare, but some public TCRs occurred in many donors. Reported performance of the classifier showed diagnosis of cytomegalovirus status with high specificity and sensitivity.

The table came from immunoSEQ multiplex PCR; TCRdb's copy has only in-frame clones and leaves some out. The table includes approximately 120,000 clones, just under 95% detected once. The specimen was PBMCs. The TCR was taken from a woman younger than 35 in good health and CMV-seronegative. V is TRBV11-2 and J is TRBJ1-5; D perhaps matches TRBD1 (6 bases). The CDR3 region is CASGRTGSGQPQHF. The CDR3 bases are TGTGCCAGCGGCCGTACAGGGTCTGGCCAGCCCCAGCATTTT.